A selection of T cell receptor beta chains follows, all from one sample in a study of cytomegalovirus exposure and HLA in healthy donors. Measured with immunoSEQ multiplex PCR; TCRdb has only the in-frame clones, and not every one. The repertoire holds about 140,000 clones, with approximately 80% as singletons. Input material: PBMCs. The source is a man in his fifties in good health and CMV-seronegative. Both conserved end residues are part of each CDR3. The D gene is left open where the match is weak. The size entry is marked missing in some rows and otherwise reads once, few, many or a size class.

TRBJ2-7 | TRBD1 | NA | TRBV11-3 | TGTGCCAGCAGCCGGACAGGGGGCGTCTACGAGCAGTACTTC | CASSRTGGVYEQYF
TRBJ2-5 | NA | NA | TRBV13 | TGTGCCAGCAGCCTTTGGGGTCGGTTCGAGGGTTTCGGGGAAGAGACCCAGTACTTC | CASSLWGRFEGFGEETQYF
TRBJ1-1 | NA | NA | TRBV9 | TGTGCCAGCAGCTCTGTCATGGGGGGCACTGAAGCTTTCTTT | CASSSVMGGTEAFF
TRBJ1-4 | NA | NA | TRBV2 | TGTGCCAGCAGAGTAGGGGTGGAGGAAAAACTGTTTTTT | CASRVGVEEKLFF
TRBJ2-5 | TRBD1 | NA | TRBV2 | TGTGCCAGCAGTCCAGACAGGGGGGCAGAGACCCAGTACTTC | CASSPDRGAETQYF
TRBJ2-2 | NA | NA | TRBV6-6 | TGTGCCAGCAGTTATGTCGGGAGTAGGAACACCGGGGAGCTGTTTTTT | CASSYVGSRNTGELFF
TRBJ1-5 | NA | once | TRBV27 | TGTGCCAGCAGTTTGAGTTATTCTCAGCCCCAGCATTTT | CASSLSYSQPQHF
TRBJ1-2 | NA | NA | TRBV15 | TGTGCCACCAGCACCCTACGACAGCCCTCTGACTATGGCTACACCTTC | CATSTLRQPSDYGYTF
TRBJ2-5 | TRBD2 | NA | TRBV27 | TGTGCCAGCAGTTTTTCAGGCGGGGGGGAGACCCAGTACTTC | CASSFSGGGETQYF
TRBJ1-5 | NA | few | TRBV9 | TGTGCCAGCAGCGTAGGTGGGGGAGGGAATCAGCCCCAGCATTTT | CASSVGGGGNQPQHF
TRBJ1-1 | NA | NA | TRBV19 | TGTGCCAGTAGTACCGGACAGCTGAACACTGAAGCTTTCTTT | CASSTGQLNTEAFF
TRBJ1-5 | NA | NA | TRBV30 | TGTGCCTGGAGTGGACAACTCGATCAGCCCCAGCATTTT | CAWSGQLDQPQHF
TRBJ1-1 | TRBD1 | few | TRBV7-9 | TGTGCCAGCAGCGTAACAGGGGACCCTTGGGAAGCTTTCTTT | CASSVTGDPWEAFF
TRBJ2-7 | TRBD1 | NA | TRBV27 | TGTGCCAGCAGTCGACAGGGGGCACTATACGAGCAGTACTTC | CASSRQGALYEQYF
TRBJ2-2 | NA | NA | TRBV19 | TGTGCCAGTAGCTTAATGAGGACAAACACCGGGGAGCTGTTTTTT | CASSLMRTNTGELFF
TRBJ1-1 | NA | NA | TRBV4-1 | TGCGCCAGCAGCCGATCGCAGGGCAGGGATGGAATGAACACTGAAGCTTTCTTT | CASSRSQGRDGMNTEAFF
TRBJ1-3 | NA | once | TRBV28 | TGTGCCAGCAGTAAGACACCTACCTCTGGAAACACCATATATTTT | CASSKTPTSGNTIYF
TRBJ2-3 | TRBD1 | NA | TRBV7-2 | TGTGCCAGCAGCTTAGGGGGACAGGGAGGGGATACGCAGTATTTT | CASSLGGQGGDTQYF
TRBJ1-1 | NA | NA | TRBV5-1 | TGCGCCAGCAGCTTACCGGGGAGGAACACTGAAGCTTTCTTT | CASSLPGRNTEAFF
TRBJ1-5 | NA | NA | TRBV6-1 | TGTGCCAGCAGTGGTTTTTCTCGACAGGGCAATCAGCCCCAGCATTTT | CASSGFSRQGNQPQHF
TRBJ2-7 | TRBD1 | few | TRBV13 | TGTGCCAGCAGCTCTAAGACAGGGACCTACGAGCAGTACTTC | CASSSKTGTYEQYF
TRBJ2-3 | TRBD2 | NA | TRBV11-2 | TGTGCCAGCAGCCCCGGGCGGACTAGCGGGAGTAGCACAGATACGCAGTATTTT | CASSPGRTSGSSTDTQYF
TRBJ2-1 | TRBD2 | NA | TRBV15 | TGTGCCACCAGCAGAGGGGGGAGGGTCCAAAAGAGCAATGAGCAGTTCTTC | CATSRGGRVQKSNEQFF
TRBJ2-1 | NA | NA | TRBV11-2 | TGTGCCAGCAGCTTATTTGGAGGTTACAATGAGCAGTTCTTC | CASSLFGGYNEQFF
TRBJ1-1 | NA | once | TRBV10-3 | TGTGCCATCAGTGAGTCTTTCAACACCAGGAACACTGAAGCTTTCTTT | CAISESFNTRNTEAFF
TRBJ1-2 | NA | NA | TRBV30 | TGTGCCTGGAGTGTACTACCCGGGGGATACTACACCTTC | CAWSVLPGGYYTF
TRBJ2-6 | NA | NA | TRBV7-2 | TGTGCCAGCAGCCCCCTCCTTGGGAGATCGTGGGCCAACGTCCTGACTTTC | CASSPLLGRSWANVLTF
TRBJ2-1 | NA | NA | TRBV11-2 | TGTGCCAGCAGCTTAGAGCGTGCGGGTTACAATGAGCAGTTCTTC | CASSLERAGYNEQFF
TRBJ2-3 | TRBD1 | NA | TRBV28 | TGTGCCAGCAGCCAGAACAGGGGGAACCTGGGAGATACGCAGTATTTT | CASSQNRGNLGDTQYF
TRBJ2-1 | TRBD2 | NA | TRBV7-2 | TGTGCCAGCGGGGGGGGACTAGCAGCAGATCTTGAGCAGTTCTTC | CASGGGLAADLEQFF
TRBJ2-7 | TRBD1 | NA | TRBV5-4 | TGTGCCAGCAGCCCCCGGGACAGGGGGGATGGCGAGCAGTACTTC | CASSPRDRGDGEQYF
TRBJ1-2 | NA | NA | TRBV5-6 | TGTGCCAGCAGCTTGGAGCCAGGGGATAAAGATGGCTACACCTTC | CASSLEPGDKDGYTF
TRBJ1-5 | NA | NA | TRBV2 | TGTGCCAGCAGTTTTGCAGGGCAGCCCCAGCATTTT | CASSFAGQPQHF
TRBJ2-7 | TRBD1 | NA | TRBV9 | TGTGCCAGCAGCCCGACCGGGACAGGGAATTCCTACGAGCAGTACTTC | CASSPTGTGNSYEQYF
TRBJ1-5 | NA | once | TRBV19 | TGTGCCAGTACTGATGACAGTAGAAGAGATCAGCCCCAGCATTTT | CASTDDSRRDQPQHF
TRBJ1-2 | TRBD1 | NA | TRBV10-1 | TGCGCCAGCAGCCCGGGACAGGAGTATGGCTACACCTTC | CASSPGQEYGYTF